The 27 T cell receptor beta chains presented below share a single source sample, sequenced in a study of response to subunit inactivated influenza vaccine. Each CDR3 protein is one row after TCRdb ran MiXCR on the RT-PCR reads. The sample carries approximately 160,000 distinct CDR3 sequences, about 10% recorded once. The starting material was CD8+ T cells sorted from PBMCs, obtained 23 months after vaccination. These receptors came from a man aged 45-69 years who received an inactivated influenza vaccine.

This clonotype was seen a handful of times. This rearrangement joins TRBV3-1 to TRBJ2-3; D might be TRBD1 or TRBD2, each matching 5 bases. Trimming removed 0 bases from V and 2 bases from J, with 12 bases in between. Germline CDR1 and CDR2: LGHDT and YNNKEL (reference sequence). The CDR3 totals 16 residues. CDR3 protein: CASSQERLGDTDTQYF. In nucleotides, the CDR3 is TGTGCCAGCAGCCAAGAAAGACTGGGGGACACAGATACGCAGTATTTT.

The rearrangement uses TRBV27 and TRBJ2-3; D not certain. V was shortened by 3 bases and J by 3 bases, with 13 bases between the two germline ends. CDR3 length: 15 residues. From germline, CDR1 is MNHEY and CDR2 SMNVEV (reference sequence). CDR3 sequence: CASSLIGPTTDTQYF. The DNA for the CDR3 is TGTGCCAGCAGTTTGATTGGCCCGACGACAGATACGCAGTATTTT.

The V call is TRBV4-1, the J call TRBJ2-7, with D perhaps TRBD1 or TRBD2 (5 bases each). From germline, CDR1 is MGHRA and CDR2 YSYEKL. V was clipped by 1 base and J by 2 bases, with 12 bases between them. This CDR3 spans 15 amino acids. The CDR3 DNA sequence: TGCGCCAGCAGCCAAGTCGGGACGTCGGCCTACGAGCAGTACTTC. Residues: CASSQVGTSAYEQYF.

The table lists this clonotype with a few counts. The V gene is TRBV29-1, the J gene TRBJ1-1, with D tentatively TRBD1 (5 bases). The CDR3 length is 13 residues. Deletions cut 7 bases from V and 4 bases from J, with 16 bases between. Germline loops: CDR1 SQVTM, CDR2 ANQGSEA. The CDR3 region has the DNA TGCAGCGCCTCCAGGGAGAGGGCCACTGAAGCTTTCTTT. It encodes CSASRERATEAFF.

The chain combines TRBV6-2 or TRBV6-3 with TRBJ2-3; 10 bases line up with TRBD2. The germline V gene encodes CDR1 MNHEY and CDR2 SVGEGT. The V and J ends lost 7 bases and 9 bases, in that order; junction bases with no gene match: 13. This CDR3 comprises 15 residues. The CDR3 coding sequence is TGTGCCAGCATCCCTTCTCCGGGACTAGCGTGGACGCAGTATTTT. Residues: CASIPSPGLAWTQYF.

This clonotype was observed a few times. V usage is TRBV27 and J usage is TRBJ2-1; 7 positions agree with TRBD2. Germline V gene sequence: CDR1 MNHEY, CDR2 SMNVEV (reference sequence). Trimming cost V 5 bases and J 8 bases; bases outside gene matches: 12. This CDR3 is built from 15 residues. CDR3 in amino acids: CASSVGGSWMDEQFF. CDR3 DNA: TGTGCCAGCAGTGTGGGCGGGAGTTGGATGGATGAGCAGTTCTTC.

The chain carries TRBV7-9 and TRBJ2-1, with D tentatively TRBD2 (6 bases). Trimming left V 6 bases short and J 5 bases short, with 14 bases between. In germline, CDR1 is SEHNR, CDR2 FQNEAQ (reference sequence). The CDR3 spans 14 residues. The CDR3 region is CASREGGLDNEQFF. CDR3 bases: TGTGCCAGCAGGGAGGGTGGTTTGGACAATGAGCAGTTCTTC.

This clonotype was detected ten times or more. In nucleotides, the CDR3 is TGTGCCATCAGTGTTGGACAGGGGGCGGTCACCGGGGAGCTGTTTTTT. It encodes CAISVGQGAVTGELFF. The V call is TRBV10-3, the J call TRBJ2-2; TRBD1 matches at 11 bases. This CDR3 comprises 16 residues. V dropped 4 bases and J dropped 4; count of bases not matched to a gene: 5. Germline V lookup: CDR1 ENHRY, CDR2 SYGVKD.

This clonotype was found a few times. The J gene is TRBJ2-1, the V gene TRBV28; TRBD2 agrees at 7 bases. With 4 bases clipped from V and 0 bases from J, the junction kept 9 bases outside the gene matches. CDR1 is MDHEN and CDR2 is SYDVKM in the germline V gene. This CDR3 comprises 17 residues. The CDR3 DNA reads as TGTGCCAGCAGTTCATTAGCGGGCAGTAACTCCTACAATGAGCAGTTCTTC. Its protein product is CASSSLAGSNSYNEQFF.

The chain joins TRBV5-6 to TRBJ1-2; no definite D call. This CDR3 is 15 amino acids long. V was cut by 10 bases and J by 3 bases, with 22 bases left in between. In germline, CDR1 is SGHDT, CDR2 YYEEEE. Here the CDR3 reads CASSGVPLNYYGYTF. In DNA, the CDR3 is TGTGCCTCCAGCGGGGTGCCCCTGAACTACTATGGCTACACCTTC.

This chain uses TRBV7-9 with TRBJ1-2; the match to TRBD1 covers 7 bases. This CDR3 has 15 residues. The germline gives CDR1 SEHNR, CDR2 FQNEAQ (reference sequence). V was pared by 4 bases and J by 8 bases, with 13 bases of the junction left unmatched. CDR3 nucleotides: TGTGCCAGCAGCTCCCCAGGGGGTCTCAAAGACGGCTACACCTTC. Protein product: CASSSPGGLKDGYTF.

There are many counts of this clonotype. The CDR3 loop reads CASSSSGGFTGELFF. The CDR3 DNA reads TGTGCCAGCAGCTCAAGCGGGGGGTTCACCGGGGAGCTGTTTTTT. The chain is built from TRBV12-3 or TRBV12-4 and TRBJ2-2; the match to TRBD2 covers 9 bases. The V gene end was trimmed by 6 bases and the J gene end by 4 bases; junction bases not matched to a gene: 6. This CDR3 region has 15 residues.

About this clonotype: One junction end disagrees with the germline gene, perhaps due to a read error. The chain links TRBV11-2 to TRBJ2-1, with 7 bases identical to TRBD2. CDR1 and CDR2 from the germline V gene are SGHAT and FQNNGV. The CDR3 totals 17 residues. CDR3 protein: CAGSPLMGRGSNNEQFF. DNA of the CDR3: TGTGCCGGCAGCCCACTTATGGGGCGGGGGTCTAACAATGAGCAGTTCTTC.

This clonotype was recorded at least ten times. This sequence joins TRBV7-9 and TRBJ2-1; D may be TRBD1 or TRBD2 (5 bases each). The CDR3 length is 13 residues. The V gene lost 10 bases and the J gene lost 3 bases, with 13 bases spanning the gap. The germline V gene encodes CDR1 SEHNR and CDR2 FQNEAQ (reference sequence). Here the CDR3 reads CATDGTIYNEQFF. The CDR3, as DNA: TGTGCCACCGACGGGACCATCTACAATGAGCAGTTCTTC.

This rearrangement joins TRBV29-1 to TRBJ2-3; TRBD2 agrees at 11 bases. V dropped 1 base and J dropped 1; count of bases not matched to a gene: 7. The CDR3 runs to 17 residues. CDR1 and CDR2 (germline): SQVTM, ANQGSEA. CDR3 bases: TGCAGCGTTGAAGCCCCTAGCGGGGGGAGTCGCACAGATACGCAGTATTTT. Residues: CSVEAPSGGSRTDTQYF.

Regarding this clonotype: At one end the junction does not follow the germline gene, possibly because of a read error. The genes are TRBV4-2 and TRBJ1-4; the D is unclear. The CDR3 loop spans 16 amino acids. The germline CDR1 and CDR2 sequences are LGHNA and YNFKEQ. The CDR3, as DNA: TGTGCCAGCAGCCAAGATATTTTTACTCCTAATGAAAAACTTTTTTTT. Translated: CASSQDIFTPNEKLFF.

The V call is TRBV3-1, the J call TRBJ2-7, with D unresolved. Trimming took 3 bases from V and 3 from J, leaving 6 bases between them. There are 12 residues in the CDR3. The germline gives CDR1 LGHDT, CDR2 YNNKEL (reference sequence). DNA for the CDR3: TGTGCCAGCAGCCAGGATTACTACGAGCAGTACTTC. It yields the protein CASSQDYYEQYF.

V usage is TRBV28 and J usage is TRBJ2-3; 8 bases are a match to TRBD1. The CDR3 extends over 15 amino acids. Germline CDR1 reads MDHEN; CDR2 reads SYDVKM. J lost 2 bases, V lost 6 bases, and 7 bases had no gene match. The CDR3 sequence is CASSHGQGHTDTQYF. The CDR3 DNA reads as TGTGCCAGCAGCCACGGACAGGGACACACAGATACGCAGTATTTT.

This rearrangement joins TRBV28 to TRBJ2-6; D is possibly TRBD1 (5 bases). With 5 bases removed from V and 0 bases from J, the gap between germline ends came to 20 bases. CDR3 length: 19 residues. Germline values: CDR1 MDHEN, CDR2 SYDVKM. This CDR3 reads CASSTIRTQEPSGANVLTF. In nucleotides, the CDR3 is TGTGCCAGCAGTACGATCCGCACACAGGAACCCTCTGGGGCCAACGTCCTGACTTTC.

This clonotype has a handful of counts. The J gene is TRBJ2-1, the V gene TRBV2; 12 bases fit TRBD2. CDR1 SNHLY and CDR2 FYNNEI come from the germline V gene. The CDR3 has 15 amino acids. Losses at the gene ends were 6 bases for V and 3 bases for J; bases not matched to a gene: 3. The CDR3 coding sequence is TGTGCCAGCAGGGGGACTAGCGGGTTCTACAATGAGCAGTTCTTC. Residues: CASRGTSGFYNEQFF.

This clonotype appeared a few times. The V gene is TRBV6-1, the J gene TRBJ2-7, with TRBD2 identical over 10 bases. The CDR3 runs to 13 residues. Per germline, CDR1 MNHNS and CDR2 SASEGT. Germline trimming cut 8 bases from V and 3 bases from J; bases unmatched to any gene: 4. The CDR3 DNA reads as TGTGCCAGCGGACCTAGCGGGAGCTACGAGCAGTACTTC. Its translation is CASGPSGSYEQYF.

This clonotype was detected only once. This chain joins TRBV5-1 and TRBJ2-5, with D possibly called TRBD1 or TRBD2 (7 bases each). The V end was cut by 4 bases, the J end by 4 bases, with 14 bases between. Germline lookup yields CDR1 SGHRS and CDR2 YFSETQ. The CDR3 contains 14 residues. CDR3 in DNA: TGCGCCAGCAGCGCAGGGAGGGGGCCAGAGACCCAGTACTTC. Its protein product is CASSAGRGPETQYF. The variable domain in full, completed from reference TRBV5-1 and TRBJ2-5, reads KAGVTQTPRYLIKTRGQQVTLSCSPISGHRSVSWYQQTPGQGLQFLFEYFSETQRNKGNFPGRFSGRQFSNSRSEMNVSTLELGDSALYLCASSAGRGPETQYFGPGTRLLVL.

V usage is TRBV9 and J usage is TRBJ2-7; D gene uncertain. The CDR3 has 15 amino acids. With 0 bases removed from V and 1 base from J, the gap between germline ends came to 11 bases. Germline CDR1 and CDR2: SGDLS and YYNGEE. In nucleotides, the CDR3 is TGTGCCAGCAGCGTAGGTAAAGGCAGGTCCTACGAGCAGTACTTC. This gives the protein CASSVGKGRSYEQYF. Full variable domain (missing parts from reference TRBV9 and TRBJ2-7): DSGVTQTPKHLITATGQRVTLRCSPRSGDLSVYWYQQSLDQGLQFLIQYYNGEERAKGNILERFSAQQFPDLHSELNLSSLELGDSALYFCASSVGKGRSYEQYFGPGTRLTVT.

Ten or more counts support this clonotype. This rearrangement joins TRBV12-3 or TRBV12-4 to TRBJ2-1, with 10 bases that match TRBD2. The CDR3 totals 15 residues. V shed 6 bases and J 10 bases; nucleotides not matched to a gene: 12. CDR3 sequence: CASSLSGSGGQEQFF. DNA for the CDR3: TGTGCCAGCAGCCTCTCCGGTAGCGGGGGGCAGGAGCAGTTCTTC.

As to this clonotype: The junction departs from germline at one end; a sequencing error may be responsible. The genes are TRBV28 and TRBJ2-5; TRBD2 might be the D (5 bases). Germline V gene lookup returns CDR1 MDHEN and CDR2 SYDVKM. The CDR3 has 12 residues. CDR3 DNA sequence: TGTGTCAGCAGTTACGGGAAAGAGACCCAGTACTTC. Translation gives CVSSYGKETQYF. The whole variable domain, remainder taken from reference TRBV28 and TRBJ2-5, is DVKVTQSSRYLVKRTGEKVFLECVQDMDHENMFWYRQDPGLGLRLIYFSYDVKMKEKGDIPEGYSVSREKKERFSLILESASTNQTSMYLCVSSYGKETQYFGPGTRLLVL.

The chain combines TRBV28 with TRBJ2-7; 12 bases align to TRBD2. This CDR3 contains 16 residues. Trimming took 3 bases from V and 4 from J; bases not matched to a gene: 7. Per the germline V gene, CDR1 is MDHEN and CDR2 is SYDVKM. The CDR3 loop is CASSLGLAGGRYEQYF. The CDR3 nucleotides are TGTGCCAGCAGTTTGGGCCTAGCGGGAGGGCGGTACGAGCAGTACTTC. The whole variable domain, filled in from reference TRBV28 and TRBJ2-7, reads DVKVTQSSRYLVKRTGEKVFLECVQDMDHENMFWYRQDPGLGLRLIYFSYDVKMKEKGDIPEGYSVSREKKERFSLILESASTNQTSMYLCASSLGLAGGRYEQYFGPGTRLTVT.

The CDR3 DNA sequence: TGTGCCAGCAGTGGTAGCCCGAGGGGAAGCCCCTACGAGCAGTACTTC. Translated: CASSGSPRGSPYEQYF. The J gene is TRBJ2-7, the V gene TRBV6-1; TRBD1 or TRBD2 may be the D gene (5 bases each). The CDR3 spans 16 residues. V lost 4 bases to trimming and J lost 2 bases, with 18 bases between them. Germline lookup yields CDR1 MNHNS and CDR2 SASEGT.